These 3 T cell receptor beta chains came from one sample sequenced in a study of identical twins. One entry per CDR3 protein, called by TCRdb with MiXCR from the 5' RACE reads. The table has hundreds of thousands of distinct CDR3 sequences, around a tenth seen once. Material: memory (CD45RO+) T cells sorted from blood. The receptor set was obtained from a woman younger than 35 in good health.

The chain uses TRBV29-1 and TRBJ2-2, with D perhaps TRBD1 (5 bases). Germline V gene sequence: CDR1 SQVTM, CDR2 ANQGSEA. The CDR3 runs 13 residues. V lost 1 base, J lost 4 bases, and 7 bases lay in between. The CDR3 sequence: CSVEGQTTGELFF. CDR3 nucleotide sequence: TGCAGCGTTGAAGGACAGACCACCGGGGAGCTGTTTTTT.

This clonotype occurred a few times. The chain has TRBV6-1 and TRBJ2-7; D ambiguous. The CDR3 contains 15 residues. V lost 7 bases, J lost 0 bases, and 16 bases lay in between. Germline V gene lookup returns CDR1 MNHNS and CDR2 SASEGT. The DNA of the CDR3 is TGTGCCAGCACCCCGGGTCATAGGAGCTCCTACGAGCAGTACTTC. Its translation: CASTPGHRSSYEQYF.

Only a few counts were recorded for this clonotype. The chain couples TRBV20-1 to TRBJ2-7, with D possibly matching TRBD1 (6 bases). V gave up 7 bases and J gave up 0 bases, with 13 bases separating them. The CDR3 has 13 residues. CDR1 is DFQATT and CDR2 is SNEGSKA in the germline V gene (reference sequence). For the CDR3, the DNA is TGCAGTGGTTCGAGGGGGACCTCCTACGAGCAGTACTTC. This translates into CSGSRGTSYEQYF.